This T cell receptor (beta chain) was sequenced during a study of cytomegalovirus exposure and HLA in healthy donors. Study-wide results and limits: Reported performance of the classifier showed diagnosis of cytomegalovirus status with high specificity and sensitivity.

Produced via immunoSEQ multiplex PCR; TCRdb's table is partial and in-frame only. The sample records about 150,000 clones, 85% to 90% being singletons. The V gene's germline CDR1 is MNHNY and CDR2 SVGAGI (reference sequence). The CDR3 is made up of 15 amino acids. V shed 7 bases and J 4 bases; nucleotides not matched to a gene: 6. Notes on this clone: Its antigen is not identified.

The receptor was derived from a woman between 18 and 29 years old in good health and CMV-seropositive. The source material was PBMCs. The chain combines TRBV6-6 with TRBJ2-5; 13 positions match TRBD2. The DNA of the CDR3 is TGTGCCAGCATCGGACTAGCGGGAGCTCTAGAGACCCAGTACTTC. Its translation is CASIGLAGALETQYF.